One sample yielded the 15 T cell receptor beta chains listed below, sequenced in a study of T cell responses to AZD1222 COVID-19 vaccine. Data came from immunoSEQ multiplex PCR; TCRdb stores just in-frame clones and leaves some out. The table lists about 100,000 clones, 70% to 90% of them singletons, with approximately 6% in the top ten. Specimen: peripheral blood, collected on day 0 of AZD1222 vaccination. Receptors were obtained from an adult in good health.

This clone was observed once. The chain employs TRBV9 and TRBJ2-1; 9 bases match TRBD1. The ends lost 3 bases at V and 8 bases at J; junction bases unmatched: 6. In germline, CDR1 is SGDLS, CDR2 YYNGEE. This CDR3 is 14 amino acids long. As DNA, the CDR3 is TGTGCCAGCAGCGCACAGGGGGCGTTCCATGAGCAGTTCTTC. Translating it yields CASSAQGAFHEQFF.

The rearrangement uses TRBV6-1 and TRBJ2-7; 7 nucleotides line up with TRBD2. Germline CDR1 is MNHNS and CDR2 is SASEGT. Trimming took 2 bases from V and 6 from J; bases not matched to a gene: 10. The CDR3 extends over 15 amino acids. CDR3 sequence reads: CASSELGLSPGEQYF. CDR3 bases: TGTGCCAGCAGTGAACTGGGACTATCCCCGGGCGAGCAGTACTTC.

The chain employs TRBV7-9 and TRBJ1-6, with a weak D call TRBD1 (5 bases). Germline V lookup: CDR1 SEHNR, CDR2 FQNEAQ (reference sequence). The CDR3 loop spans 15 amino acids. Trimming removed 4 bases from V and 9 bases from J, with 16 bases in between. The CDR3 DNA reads TGTGCCAGCAGCTCAAGGACTGTCGGGGGTTCACCCCTCCACTTT. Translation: CASSSRTVGGSPLHF.

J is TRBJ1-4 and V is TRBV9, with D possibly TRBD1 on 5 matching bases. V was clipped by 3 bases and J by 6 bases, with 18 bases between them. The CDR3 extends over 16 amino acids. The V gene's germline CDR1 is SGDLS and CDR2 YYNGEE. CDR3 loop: CASSANSRAGDEKLFF. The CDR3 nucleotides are TGTGCCAGCAGCGCCAACTCCAGGGCCGGGGATGAAAAACTGTTTTTT.

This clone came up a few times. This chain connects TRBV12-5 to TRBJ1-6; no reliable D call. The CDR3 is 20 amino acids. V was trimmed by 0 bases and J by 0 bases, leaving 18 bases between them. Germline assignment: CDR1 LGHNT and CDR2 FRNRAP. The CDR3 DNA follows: TGTGCTAGTGGTTTGGTCGCAGGTCCCACCTCGAGCTCCTATAATTCACCCCTCCACTTT. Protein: CASGLVAGPTSSSYNSPLHF.

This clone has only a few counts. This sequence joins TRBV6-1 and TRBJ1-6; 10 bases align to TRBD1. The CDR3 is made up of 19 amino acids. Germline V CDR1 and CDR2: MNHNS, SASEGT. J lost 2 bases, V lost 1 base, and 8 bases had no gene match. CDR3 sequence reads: CASSEESDRGYTYNSPLHF. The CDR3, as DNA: TGTGCCAGCAGTGAAGAATCGGACAGGGGGTATACCTATAATTCACCCCTCCACTTT.

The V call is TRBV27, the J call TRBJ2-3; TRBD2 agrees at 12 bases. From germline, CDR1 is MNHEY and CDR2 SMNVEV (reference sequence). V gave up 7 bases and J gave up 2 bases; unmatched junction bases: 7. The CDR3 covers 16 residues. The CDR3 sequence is CASTTLAGGSTDTQYF. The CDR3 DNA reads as TGTGCCAGCACAACACTAGCGGGGGGATCCACAGATACGCAGTATTTT.

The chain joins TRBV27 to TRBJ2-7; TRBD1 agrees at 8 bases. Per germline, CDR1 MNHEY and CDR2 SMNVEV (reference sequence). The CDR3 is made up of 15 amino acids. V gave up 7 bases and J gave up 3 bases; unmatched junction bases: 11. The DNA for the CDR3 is TGTGCCAGCACCTTAAACCAGGGGGCAATCTACGAGCAGTACTTC. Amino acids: CASTLNQGAIYEQYF.

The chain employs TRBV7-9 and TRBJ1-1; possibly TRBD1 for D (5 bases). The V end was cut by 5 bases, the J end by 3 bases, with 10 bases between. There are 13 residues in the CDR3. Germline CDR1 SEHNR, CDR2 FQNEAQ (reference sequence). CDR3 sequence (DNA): TGTGCCAGCAGCCCCCCGGGGGACACTGAAGCTTTCTTT. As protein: CASSPPGDTEAFF.

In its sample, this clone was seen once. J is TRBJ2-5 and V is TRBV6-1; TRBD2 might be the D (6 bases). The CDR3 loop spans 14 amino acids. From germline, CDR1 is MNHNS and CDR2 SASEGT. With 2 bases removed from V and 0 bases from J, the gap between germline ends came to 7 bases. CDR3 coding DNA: TGTGCCAGCAGTGAAAGGGACTACCAAGAGACCCAGTACTTC. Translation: CASSERDYQETQYF.

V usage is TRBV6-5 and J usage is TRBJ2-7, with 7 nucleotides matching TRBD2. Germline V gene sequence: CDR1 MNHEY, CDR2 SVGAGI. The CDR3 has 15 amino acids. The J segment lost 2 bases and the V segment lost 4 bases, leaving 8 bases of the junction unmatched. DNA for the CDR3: TGTGCCAGCAGTTTCGCGGGAGTTGGTCCCTACGAGCAGTACTTC. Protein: CASSFAGVGPYEQYF.

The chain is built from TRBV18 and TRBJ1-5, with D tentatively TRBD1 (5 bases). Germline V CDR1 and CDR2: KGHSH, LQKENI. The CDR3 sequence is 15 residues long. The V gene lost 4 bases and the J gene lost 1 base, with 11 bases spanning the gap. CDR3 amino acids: CASSQDTISNQPQHF. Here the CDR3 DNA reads TGTGCCAGCTCACAGGACACGATAAGCAATCAGCCCCAGCATTTT.

CDR3 sequence (DNA): TGTGCCAGCAGCGGACCTCGAATATTTCGGGGAAATGAGCAGTTCTTC. Translating gives CASSGPRIFRGNEQFF. V usage is TRBV5-4 and J usage is TRBJ2-1, with a possible D match to TRBD2 (5 bases). The germline V gene has CDR1 SGHNT and CDR2 YYREEE (reference sequence). The CDR3 consists of 16 residues. The germline V and J ends were trimmed by 4 bases and 7 bases, with 21 bases remaining between them.

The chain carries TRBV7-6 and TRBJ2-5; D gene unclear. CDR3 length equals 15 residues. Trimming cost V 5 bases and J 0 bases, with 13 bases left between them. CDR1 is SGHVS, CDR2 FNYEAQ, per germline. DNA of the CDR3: TGTGCCAGCAGCCCCCGGGCAAGCGACCAAGAGACCCAGTACTTC. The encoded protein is CASSPRASDQETQYF.

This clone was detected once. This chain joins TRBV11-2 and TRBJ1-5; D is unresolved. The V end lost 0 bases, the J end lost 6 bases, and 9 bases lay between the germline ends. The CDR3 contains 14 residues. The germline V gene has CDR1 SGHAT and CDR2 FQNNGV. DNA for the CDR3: TGTGCCAGCAGCTTAGAATATGGTCTTCAGCCCCAGCATTTT. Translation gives CASSLEYGLQPQHF.